The clone carrying this T cell receptor (beta chain) was counted many times. A single record per CDR3 protein comes from TCRdb applying MiXCR to the RACE reads. The table shows approximately 110,000 distinct CDR3 sequences, with about a tenth occurring only once. As to time point: patch test 2, 6 weeks after DPC sensitization. Specified treatment: therapeutic diphenylcyclopropenone sensitization with weekly scalp DPC. The record originates from a study of human T cells and chemical hapten exposure. This clonotype was sampled from a woman in her thirties or forties with alopecia areata. Some clones in this sample may be carry-over from other donors' samples. The sample was whole blood, taken in connection with sensitization to the hapten diphenylcyclopropenone (DPC).

CDR3 protein: CASSFRQGGTNEKLFF. The CDR3 DNA is TGTGCCAGCAGCTTTCGACAGGGTGGAACTAATGAAAAACTGTTTTTT. The V call is TRBV5-6, the J call TRBJ1-4; 7 bases fit TRBD1. V was clipped by 2 bases and J by 1 base; unmatched bases: 5. Germline V gene lookup returns CDR1 SGHDT and CDR2 YYEEEE. This CDR3 comprises 16 residues.